A selection of T cell receptor beta chains follows, all from one sample in a study of control samples from healthy donors and cancer patients. Clones were sequenced by immunoSEQ multiplex PCR, and TCRdb holds only the in-frame ones, with some missing. The sample lists 130,000 or so clones; about 88% were seen once. Specimen: blood. The receptors here all came from a man aged 50 to 59 in good health. The conserved cysteine and the conserved F or W are not part of the CDR3 here. Some rows mark clone size as missing; the rest say once, few, many or name a class of expanded clone.

v_call clone_size cdr3_aa
TRBV18 NA ASSPQGQGANSPLH
TRBV7-9 NA ASSLPPAYEQY
TRBV29-1 NA SVLEGELF
TRBV3-1/TRBV3-2 NA ASSQVRGVYNEQF
TRBV5-6 NA ASSLGGGGSPLH
TRBV7-9 NA ASSLSGQGRGYT
TRBV15 NA ATSRDSGLAEAF
TRBV4-1 NA ASSKRGEIEAF
TRBV4-1 NA ASSQTWDPAPRAF
TRBV7-2 NA ASSLEGTYTGELF
TRBV20-1 NA SASLPFPYEQY
TRBV28 NA ASSPGTSYSPLH
TRBV15 NA ATSRDLGYNQPQH
TRBV19 few ASSITSGGSSYNEQF
TRBV29-1 NA SVVGQDSPDTQY
TRBV19 NA ASSWLAGGWDTQY
TRBV6-5 NA ASFLSGGAQDTQY
TRBV7-2 NA ASSLPGQEPAF
TRBV3-1/TRBV3-2 NA ASSQDGQAGSREQY
TRBV7-9 NA ASKNGGALTEAF
TRBV5-1 NA ASSTRQGLTMMTQY
TRBV11-2 few ASSSGTHDYGYT
TRBV5-4 NA ASSFSHSNTGELF
TRBV18 NA ASSDLTSNTEAF